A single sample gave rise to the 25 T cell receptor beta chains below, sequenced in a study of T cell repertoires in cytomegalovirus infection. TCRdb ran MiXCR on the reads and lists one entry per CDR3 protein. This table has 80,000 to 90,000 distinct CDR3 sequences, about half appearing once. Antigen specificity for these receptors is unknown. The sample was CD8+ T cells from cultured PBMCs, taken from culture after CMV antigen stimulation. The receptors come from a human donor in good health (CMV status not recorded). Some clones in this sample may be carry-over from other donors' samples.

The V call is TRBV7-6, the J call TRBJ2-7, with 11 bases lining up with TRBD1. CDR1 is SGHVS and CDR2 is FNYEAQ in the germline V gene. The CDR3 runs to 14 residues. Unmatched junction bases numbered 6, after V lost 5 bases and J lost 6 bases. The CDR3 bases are TGTGCCAGCAGCATTCCGGGACAGGGGGTCGAGCAGTACTTC. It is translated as CASSIPGQGVEQYF.

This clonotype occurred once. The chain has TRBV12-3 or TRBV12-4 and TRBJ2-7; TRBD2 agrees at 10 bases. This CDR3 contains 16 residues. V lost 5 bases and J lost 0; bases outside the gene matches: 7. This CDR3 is CASSPHGLAVSYEQYF. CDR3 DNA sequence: TGTGCCAGCAGTCCCCACGGACTAGCGGTCTCCTACGAGCAGTACTTC.

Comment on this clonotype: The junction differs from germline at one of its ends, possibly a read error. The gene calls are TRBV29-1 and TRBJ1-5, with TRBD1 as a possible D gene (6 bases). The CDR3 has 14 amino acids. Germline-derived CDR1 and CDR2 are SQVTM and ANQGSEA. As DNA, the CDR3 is TGCAGCGTTGAAGAAGGGGGGAGCAATCAGCCCCAGCAGTTT. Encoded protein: CSVEEGGSNQPQQF.

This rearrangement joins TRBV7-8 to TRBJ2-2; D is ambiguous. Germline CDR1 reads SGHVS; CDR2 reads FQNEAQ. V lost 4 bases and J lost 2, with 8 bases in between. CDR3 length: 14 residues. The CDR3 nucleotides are TGTGCCAGCAGCTCCCAGATTAACACCGGGGAGCTGTTTTTT. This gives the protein CASSSQINTGELFF.

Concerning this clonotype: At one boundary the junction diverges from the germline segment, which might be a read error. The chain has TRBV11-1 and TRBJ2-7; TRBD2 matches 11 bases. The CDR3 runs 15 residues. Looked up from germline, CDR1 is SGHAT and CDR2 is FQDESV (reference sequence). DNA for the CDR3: TGTGCCAGCAGCTTAAGCGCCGGGACTAGCGGAGAACTGGTCTTC. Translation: CASSLSAGTSGELVF.

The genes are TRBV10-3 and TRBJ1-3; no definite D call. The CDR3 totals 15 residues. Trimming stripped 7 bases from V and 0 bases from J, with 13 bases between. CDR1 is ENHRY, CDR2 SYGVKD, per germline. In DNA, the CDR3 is TGTGCCATCACACCGGACGATAGCTCTGGAAACACCATATATTTT. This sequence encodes CAITPDDSSGNTIYF.

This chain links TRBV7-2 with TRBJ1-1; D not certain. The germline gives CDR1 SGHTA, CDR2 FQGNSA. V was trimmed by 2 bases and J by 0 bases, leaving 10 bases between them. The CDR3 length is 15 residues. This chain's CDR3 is CASSLRAEVNTEAFF. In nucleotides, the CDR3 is TGTGCCAGCAGCTTAAGGGCGGAGGTGAACACTGAAGCTTTCTTT.

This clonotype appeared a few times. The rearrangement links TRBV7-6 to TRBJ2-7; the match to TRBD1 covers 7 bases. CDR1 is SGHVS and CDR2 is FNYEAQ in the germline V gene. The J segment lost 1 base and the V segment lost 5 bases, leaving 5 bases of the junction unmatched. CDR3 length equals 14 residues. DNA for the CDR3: TGTGCCAGCAGCCGACCGGGACAGTCCTACGAGCAGTACTTC. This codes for CASSRPGQSYEQYF.

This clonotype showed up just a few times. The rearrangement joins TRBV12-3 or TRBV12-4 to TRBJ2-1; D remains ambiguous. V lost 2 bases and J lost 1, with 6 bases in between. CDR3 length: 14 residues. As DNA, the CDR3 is TGTGCCAGCAGTTTAAGCAGATCCTACAATGAGCAGTTCTTC. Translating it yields CASSLSRSYNEQFF.

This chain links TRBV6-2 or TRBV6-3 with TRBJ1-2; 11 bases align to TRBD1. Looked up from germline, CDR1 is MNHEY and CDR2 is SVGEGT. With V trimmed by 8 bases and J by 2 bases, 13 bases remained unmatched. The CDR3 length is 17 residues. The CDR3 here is CASLSPIRTGGNYGYTF. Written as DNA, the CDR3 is TGTGCCAGCCTCTCACCAATAAGGACAGGGGGCAACTATGGCTACACCTTC.

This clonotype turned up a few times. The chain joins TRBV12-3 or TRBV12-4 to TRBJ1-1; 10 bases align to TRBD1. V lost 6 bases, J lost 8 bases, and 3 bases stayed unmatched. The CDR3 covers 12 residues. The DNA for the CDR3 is TGTGCCAGCAGGGGACAGGGGCTCGAAGCTTTCTTT. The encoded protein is CASRGQGLEAFF.

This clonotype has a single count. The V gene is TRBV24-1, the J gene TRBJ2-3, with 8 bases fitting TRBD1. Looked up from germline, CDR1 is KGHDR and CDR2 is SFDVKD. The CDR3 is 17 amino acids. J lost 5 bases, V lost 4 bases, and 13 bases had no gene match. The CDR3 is CATSDPADRGDRDTQYF. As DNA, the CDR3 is TGTGCCACCAGTGACCCCGCTGACAGGGGCGATAGAGATACGCAGTATTTT.

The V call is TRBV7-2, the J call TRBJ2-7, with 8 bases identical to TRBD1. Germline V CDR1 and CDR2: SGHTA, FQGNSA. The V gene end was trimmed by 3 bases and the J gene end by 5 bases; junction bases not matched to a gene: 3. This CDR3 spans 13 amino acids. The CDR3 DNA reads TGTGCCAGCAGCTTTGTGACAGGGGACGAGCAGTACTTC. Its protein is CASSFVTGDEQYF.

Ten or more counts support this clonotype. Written as DNA, the CDR3 is TGCAGTGCTAGAAAAGAGGGAGGGCCGGTAAATGAGCAGTTCTTC. This encodes CSARKEGGPVNEQFF. V usage is TRBV20-1 and J usage is TRBJ2-1; TRBD2 aligns across 7 bases. The length of the CDR3 is 15 residues. J gave up 7 bases and V 2 bases, and 11 bases lay outside the gene matches. Germline V lookup: CDR1 DFQATT, CDR2 SNEGSKA (reference sequence).

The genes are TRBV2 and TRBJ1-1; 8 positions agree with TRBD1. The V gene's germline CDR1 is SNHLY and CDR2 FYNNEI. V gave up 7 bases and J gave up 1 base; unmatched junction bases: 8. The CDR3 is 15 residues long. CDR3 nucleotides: TGTGCCAGCAAATCGGGGGGACAGGCGAACACTGAAGCTTTCTTT. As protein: CASKSGGQANTEAFF.

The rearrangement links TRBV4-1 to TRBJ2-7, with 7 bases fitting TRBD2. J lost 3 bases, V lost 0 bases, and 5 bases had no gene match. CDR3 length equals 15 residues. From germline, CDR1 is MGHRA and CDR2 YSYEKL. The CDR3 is CASSQDRRDYYEQYF. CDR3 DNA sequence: TGCGCCAGCAGCCAAGATCGGAGGGACTACTACGAGCAGTACTTC.

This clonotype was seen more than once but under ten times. CDR3 loop: CASSPQGGEQYF. The CDR3 bases are TGTGCCAGCAGTCCCCAGGGCGGGGAGCAGTACTTC. The rearrangement joins TRBV27 to TRBJ2-7; D possibly matches TRBD1 or TRBD2 (5 bases each). This CDR3 spans 12 amino acids. Germline V gene data show CDR1 as MNHEY and CDR2 as SMNVEV (reference sequence). Trimming left V 5 bases short and J 7 bases short, with 12 bases between.

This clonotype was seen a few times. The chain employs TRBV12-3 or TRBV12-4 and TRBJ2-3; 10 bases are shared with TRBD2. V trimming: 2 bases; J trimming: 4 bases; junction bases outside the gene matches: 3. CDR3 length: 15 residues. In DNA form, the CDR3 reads TGTGCCAGCAGTTTAAAGCGGGAGGGCGCAGATACGCAGTATTTT. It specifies CASSLKREGADTQYF.

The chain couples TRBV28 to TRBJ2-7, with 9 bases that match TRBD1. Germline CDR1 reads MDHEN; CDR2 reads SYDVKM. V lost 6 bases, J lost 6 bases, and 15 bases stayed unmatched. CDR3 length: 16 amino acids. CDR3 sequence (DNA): TGTGCCAGCAGGAAAATTACAGGGGGCAGGAGTCGCGAGCAGTACTTC. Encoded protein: CASRKITGGRSREQYF.

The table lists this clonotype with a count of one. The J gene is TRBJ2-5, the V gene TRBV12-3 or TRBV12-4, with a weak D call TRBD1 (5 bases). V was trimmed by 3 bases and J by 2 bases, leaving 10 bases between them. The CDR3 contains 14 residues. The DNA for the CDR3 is TGTGCCAGCAGTTTTAGCCAGGGACAAGAGACCCAGTACTTC. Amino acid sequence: CASSFSQGQETQYF.

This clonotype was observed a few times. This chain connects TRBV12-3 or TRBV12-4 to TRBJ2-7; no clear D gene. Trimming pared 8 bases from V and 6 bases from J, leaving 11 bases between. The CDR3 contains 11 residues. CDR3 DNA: TGTGCCAGCGGTGACATCAGCGAGCAGTACTTC. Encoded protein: CASGDISEQYF.

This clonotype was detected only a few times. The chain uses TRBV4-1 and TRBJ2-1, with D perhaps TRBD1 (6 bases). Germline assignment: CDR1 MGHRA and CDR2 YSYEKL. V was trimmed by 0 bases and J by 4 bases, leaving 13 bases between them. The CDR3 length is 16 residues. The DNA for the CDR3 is TGCGCCAGCAGCCAAGATAGGGGGTCCCTTTACAATGAGCAGTTCTTC. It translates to CASSQDRGSLYNEQFF.

The CDR3 DNA sequence: TGCGCCAGCAGTCGACTAGACACGCCGAATCAGCCCCAGCATTTT. Residues: CASSRLDTPNQPQHF. This rearrangement joins TRBV4-1 to TRBJ1-5; D call uncertain. CDR3 length: 15 residues. Trimming cost V 6 bases and J 4 bases, with 16 bases left between them. From germline, CDR1 is MGHRA and CDR2 YSYEKL.

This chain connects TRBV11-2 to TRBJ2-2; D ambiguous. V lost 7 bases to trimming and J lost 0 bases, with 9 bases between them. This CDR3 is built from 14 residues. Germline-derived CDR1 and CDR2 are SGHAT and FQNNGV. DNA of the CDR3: TGTGCCAGCATCCCTGTGACGAACACCGGGGAGCTGTTTTTT. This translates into CASIPVTNTGELFF.

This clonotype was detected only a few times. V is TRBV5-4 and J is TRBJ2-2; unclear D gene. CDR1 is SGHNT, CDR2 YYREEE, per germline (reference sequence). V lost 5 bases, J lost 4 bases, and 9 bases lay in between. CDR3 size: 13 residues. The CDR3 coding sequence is TGTGCCAGCAGGTCTAGATCCACCGGGGAGCTGTTTTTT. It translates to CASRSRSTGELFF.